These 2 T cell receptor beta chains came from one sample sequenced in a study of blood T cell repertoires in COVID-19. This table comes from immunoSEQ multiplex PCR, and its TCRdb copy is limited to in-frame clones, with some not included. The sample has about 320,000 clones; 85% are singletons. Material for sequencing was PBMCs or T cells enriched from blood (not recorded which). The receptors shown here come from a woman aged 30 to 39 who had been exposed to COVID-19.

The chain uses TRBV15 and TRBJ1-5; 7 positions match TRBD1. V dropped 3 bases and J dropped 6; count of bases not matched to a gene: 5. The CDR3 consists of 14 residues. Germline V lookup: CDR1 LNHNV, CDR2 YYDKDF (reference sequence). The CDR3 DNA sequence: TGTGCCACCAGCAGTCAAAACAGGGGTCAGCCCCAGCATTTT. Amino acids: CATSSQNRGQPQHF.

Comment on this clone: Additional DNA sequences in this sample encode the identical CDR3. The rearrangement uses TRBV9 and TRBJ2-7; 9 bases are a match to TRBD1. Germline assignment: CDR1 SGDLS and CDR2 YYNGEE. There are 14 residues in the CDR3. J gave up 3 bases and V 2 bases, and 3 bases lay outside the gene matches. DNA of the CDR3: TGTGCCAGCAGCGTTGGACAGGGGCGCTACGAGCAGTACTTC. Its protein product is CASSVGQGRYEQYF.